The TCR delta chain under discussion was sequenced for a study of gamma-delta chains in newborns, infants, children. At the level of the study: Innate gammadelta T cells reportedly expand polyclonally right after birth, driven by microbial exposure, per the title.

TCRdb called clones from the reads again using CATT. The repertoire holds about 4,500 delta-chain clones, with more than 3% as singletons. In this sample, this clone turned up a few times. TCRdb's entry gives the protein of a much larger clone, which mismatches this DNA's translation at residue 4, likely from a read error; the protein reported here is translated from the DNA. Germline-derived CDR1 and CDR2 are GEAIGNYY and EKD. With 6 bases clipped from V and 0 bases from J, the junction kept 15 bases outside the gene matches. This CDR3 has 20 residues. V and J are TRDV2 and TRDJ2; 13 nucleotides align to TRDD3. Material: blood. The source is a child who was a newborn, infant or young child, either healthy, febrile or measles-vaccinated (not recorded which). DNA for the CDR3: TGTGCCTGTAACGCATTACTGGGGGATACGAATCCTACTTTGACAGCACAACTCTTCTTT. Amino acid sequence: CACNALLGDTNPTLTAQLFF.